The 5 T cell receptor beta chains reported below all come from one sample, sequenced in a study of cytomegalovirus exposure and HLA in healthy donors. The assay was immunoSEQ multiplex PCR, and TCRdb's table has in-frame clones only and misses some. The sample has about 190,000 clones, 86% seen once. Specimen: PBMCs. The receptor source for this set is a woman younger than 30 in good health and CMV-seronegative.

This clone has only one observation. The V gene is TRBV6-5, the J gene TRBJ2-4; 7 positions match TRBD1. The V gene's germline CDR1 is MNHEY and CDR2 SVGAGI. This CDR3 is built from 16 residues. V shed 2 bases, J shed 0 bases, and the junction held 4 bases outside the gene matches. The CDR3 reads CASSYAGGVAKNIQYF. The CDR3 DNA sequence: TGTGCCAGCAGTTACGCAGGGGGAGTAGCCAAAAACATTCAGTACTTC.

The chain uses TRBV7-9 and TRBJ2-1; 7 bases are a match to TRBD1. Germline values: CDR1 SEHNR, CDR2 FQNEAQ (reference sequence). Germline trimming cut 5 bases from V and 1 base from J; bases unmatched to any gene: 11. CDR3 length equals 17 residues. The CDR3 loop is CASSGRGQRGSYNEQFF. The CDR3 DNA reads TGTGCCAGCAGCGGCAGGGGACAGAGGGGGTCCTACAATGAGCAGTTCTTC.

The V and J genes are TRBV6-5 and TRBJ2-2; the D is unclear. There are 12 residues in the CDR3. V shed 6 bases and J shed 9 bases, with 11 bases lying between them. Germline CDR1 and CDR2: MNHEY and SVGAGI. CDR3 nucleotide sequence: TGTGCCAGCAGAGCCTCTCCCCGGGAGCTGTTTTTT. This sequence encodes CASRASPRELFF.

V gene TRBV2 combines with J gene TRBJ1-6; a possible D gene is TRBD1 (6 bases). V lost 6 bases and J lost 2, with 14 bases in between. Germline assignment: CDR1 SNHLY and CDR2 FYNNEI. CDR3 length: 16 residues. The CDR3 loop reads CASSIGGAAYNSPLHF. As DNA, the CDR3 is TGTGCCAGCAGCATAGGGGGGGCGGCCTATAATTCACCCCTCCACTTT.

The CDR3 DNA sequence: TGTGCCAGCTCACCGGACGTCCAGGACAGCCCAATAACTAGCACAGATACGCAGTATTTT. Protein: CASSPDVQDSPITSTDTQYF. The chain recombines TRBV18 with TRBJ2-3, with a tentative D call TRBD1 (6 bases). The germline V gene has CDR1 KGHSH and CDR2 LQKENI. The CDR3 has 20 amino acids. V was pared by 3 bases and J by 0 bases, with 25 bases between.